Below are 32 T cell receptor beta chains sequenced from a single sample in a study of OX40 agonist ivuxolimab in advanced cancers. The library was built by means of the immunoSEQ multiplex PCR assay. TCRdb re-hosts the immuneACCESS table, in-frame sequences only. Its copies lack some clones; in the studies checked, an unresolved V gene accounts for under half of them, and the cause for the rest is not known. This sample has 92,000 or so clones in its table, and less than 85% of those were observed once. Less than 6% of the sample comes from the top ten. Sequences were derived from CD4+ or CD8+ T cells sorted from blood, sampled in a trial of the OX40 agonist ivuxolimab. The receptors originated from an adult with an advanced solid tumor such as melanoma, head and neck, liver or kidney cancer.

Written as DNA, the CDR3 is TGTGCCAGCAGCTTACCGGACAGGGGGCAAGGCGAAGCTTTCTTT. Protein product: CASSLPDRGQGEAFF. The V gene is TRBV7-3, the J gene TRBJ1-1, with TRBD1 matching over 11 bases. The V and J ends lost 2 bases and 8 bases, in that order; junction bases with no gene match: 7. The V gene's germline CDR1 is SGHTA and CDR2 FQGTGA. The CDR3 is 15 amino acids.

This sequence joins TRBV12-5 and TRBJ2-5; D ambiguous. Germline assignment: CDR1 LGHNT and CDR2 FRNRAP. Trimming stripped 2 bases from V and 4 bases from J, with 17 bases between. This CDR3 region has 16 residues. This chain's CDR3 is CASGLKAGAFGETQYF. The CDR3 nucleotides read TGTGCTAGTGGTTTGAAGGCAGGCGCTTTTGGAGAGACCCAGTACTTC.

This clone was detected only a few times. The rearrangement joins TRBV27 to TRBJ2-7; D is possibly TRBD1 (5 bases). V lost 4 bases to trimming and J lost 7 bases, with 20 bases between them. CDR1 is MNHEY and CDR2 is SMNVEV in the germline V gene (reference sequence). The CDR3 sequence is 15 residues long. The CDR3 loop reads CASSYSNYRPGEQYF. The CDR3 bases are TGTGCCAGCAGTTACTCCAATTACAGGCCCGGGGAGCAGTACTTC.

The chain couples TRBV27 to TRBJ1-4, with D hard to call. The length of the CDR3 is 12 residues. Per germline, CDR1 MNHEY and CDR2 SMNVEV (reference sequence). V lost 8 bases, J lost 0 bases, and 4 bases lay in between. For the CDR3, the DNA is TGTGCCAGCGGGCCAACTAATGAAAAACTGTTTTTT. Translated, it gives CASGPTNEKLFF.

This chain joins TRBV5-8 and TRBJ1-4, with 8 positions matching TRBD1. The CDR3 length is 14 residues. From germline, CDR1 is SGHTS and CDR2 YDEGEE. V was clipped by 4 bases and J by 8 bases; unmatched bases: 7. This CDR3 reads CASSTDRDYEKLFF. The CDR3 DNA is TGTGCCAGCAGCACGGACAGGGATTACGAAAAACTGTTTTTT. Full variable domain (remainder filled in from reference TRBV5-8 and TRBJ1-4): EAGVTQSPTHLIKTRGQQATLRCSPISGHTSVYWYQQALGLGLQFLLWYDEGEERNRGNFPPRFSGRQFPNYSSELNVNALELEDSALYLCASSTDRDYEKLFFGSGTQLSVL.

The V gene is TRBV5-1, the J gene TRBJ1-1; D is perhaps TRBD1 (6 bases). V was shortened by 4 bases and J by 1 base, with 8 bases between the two germline ends. This CDR3 contains 13 residues. CDR1 and CDR2 (germline): SGHRS, YFSETQ. The CDR3 nucleotides are TGCGCCAGCAGCGAGACAGGGAACACTGAAGCTTTCTTT. Protein sequence: CASSETGNTEAFF.

This chain connects TRBV10-3 to TRBJ1-1; the match to TRBD1 covers 9 bases. Germline CDR1 ENHRY, CDR2 SYGVKD. V lost 1 base to trimming and J lost 1 base; unmatched junction nucleotides: 1. The CDR3 loop spans 15 amino acids. Written as DNA, the CDR3 is TGTGCCATCAGTGAGTTGGGACAGGGGAACACTGAAGCTTTCTTT. It yields the protein CAISELGQGNTEAFF.

This rearrangement joins TRBV9 to TRBJ2-1; possibly TRBD2 for D (5 bases). The V gene's germline CDR1 is SGDLS and CDR2 YYNGEE. V shed 0 bases and J shed 0 bases, with 7 bases lying between them. The CDR3 is made up of 15 amino acids. In DNA, the CDR3 is TGTGCCAGCAGCGTAGTAGGGAGCTCCTACAATGAGCAGTTCTTC. It codes for CASSVVGSSYNEQFF.

V is TRBV19 and J is TRBJ1-3; D possibly corresponds to TRBD1 (5 bases). Between the trimmed V and J ends, which lost 0 bases and 2 bases, there was a span of 8 bases. The CDR3 runs 15 residues. CDR1 and CDR2 (germline): LNHDA, SQIVND (reference sequence). CDR3 DNA sequence: TGTGCCAGTAGTATAGACGGGACGACTGGAAACACCATATATTTT. Encoded protein: CASSIDGTTGNTIYF.

The gene calls are TRBV12-5 and TRBJ1-2; D remains unclear. V dropped 5 bases and J dropped 0 bases, with 10 bases sitting between them. The germline gives CDR1 LGHNT, CDR2 FRNRAP. This CDR3 is 14 amino acids long. This CDR3 is CASGPPAANYGYTF. DNA of the CDR3: TGTGCTAGTGGTCCCCCCGCAGCTAACTATGGCTACACCTTC.

The J gene is TRBJ2-5, the V gene TRBV27; TRBD2 might be the D (5 bases). Trimming shortened V by 3 bases and J by 6 bases, and 8 bases separated the two germline ends. This CDR3 region has 12 residues. Germline assignment: CDR1 MNHEY and CDR2 SMNVEV (reference sequence). The CDR3 bases are TGTGCCAGCAGTTTGGGCGGGCAGACCCAGTACTTC. Amino acids: CASSLGGQTQYF.

This clone occurred a few times. The chain is built from TRBV30 and TRBJ2-2; tentative D call: TRBD2 (7 bases). Trimming cost V 4 bases and J 5 bases, with 23 bases left between them. Germline V lookup: CDR1 GTSNPN, CDR2 SVGIG (reference sequence). There are 17 residues in the CDR3. CDR3 DNA: TGTGCCTGGACCCCCCAACAGGGCGGGGGACTTACCGGGGAGCTGTTTTTT. It yields the protein CAWTPQQGGGLTGELFF.

Note on this clone: Other nucleotide sequences in the sample specify the same CDR3. The chain carries TRBV9 and TRBJ1-1; D is ambiguous. Germline CDR1 is SGDLS and CDR2 is YYNGEE. Trimming stripped 1 base from V and 5 bases from J, with 9 bases between. This CDR3 comprises 13 residues. The CDR3 DNA is TGTGCCAGCAGCGTAAGTCCTTCAACTGAAGCTTTCTTT. Its protein product is CASSVSPSTEAFF.

V usage is TRBV7-3 and J usage is TRBJ1-1; weak D call: TRBD1 (6 bases). Trimming took off 4 bases at V and 4 bases at J, with 19 bases between the two ends. The CDR3 totals 16 residues. Per the germline V gene, CDR1 is SGHTA and CDR2 is FQGTGA. CDR3 loop: CASSSRVRGAGTEAFF. CDR3 nucleotides: TGTGCCAGCAGCTCCCGAGTTCGGGGGGCAGGCACTGAAGCTTTCTTT.

The J gene is TRBJ2-1, the V gene TRBV15; perhaps TRBD1 as D (5 bases). CDR3 length equals 18 residues. Trimming removed 0 bases at V and 0 bases at J, with 15 bases between. Germline V lookup: CDR1 LNHNV, CDR2 YYDKDF (reference sequence). CDR3: CATSRDLGARDSYNEQFF. The CDR3 nucleotides are TGTGCCACCAGCAGAGATCTAGGGGCGAGAGACTCCTACAATGAGCAGTTCTTC.

V and J are TRBV7-9 and TRBJ1-5, with no clear D. The CDR3 spans 14 residues. Germline CDR1 SEHNR, CDR2 FQNEAQ (reference sequence). V lost 5 bases and J lost 4, with 12 bases in between. For the CDR3, the DNA is TGTGCCAGCAGCCCAGGAGGGTTAAATCAGCCCCAGCATTTT. It encodes CASSPGGLNQPQHF.

This chain uses TRBV5-6 with TRBJ1-1; 9 bases fit TRBD1. Per the germline V gene, CDR1 is SGHDT and CDR2 is YYEEEE. The CDR3 covers 15 residues. With V trimmed by 3 bases and J by 1 base, 4 bases remained unmatched. In DNA form, the CDR3 reads TGTGCCAGCAGCTCCGGACAGGGGAAGAACACTGAAGCTTTCTTT. Its translation: CASSSGQGKNTEAFF.

This chain links TRBV6-1 with TRBJ2-7, with 7 bases lining up with TRBD2. Germline lookup yields CDR1 MNHNS and CDR2 SASEGT. V was clipped by 6 bases and J by 3 bases; unmatched bases: 5. CDR3 length: 13 residues. CDR3: CASRPGGSYEQYF. The CDR3 bases are TGTGCCAGCAGGCCGGGCGGGAGCTACGAGCAGTACTTC.

This chain uses TRBV10-3 with TRBJ2-1; perhaps TRBD1 as D (6 bases). The germline CDR1 and CDR2 sequences are ENHRY and SYGVKD. The ends were cut back, 11 bases at V and 5 bases at J, with 16 bases in the middle. The CDR3 loop spans 13 amino acids. The CDR3, as DNA: TGTGCCGCCGCCGGGACAAACGACAATGAGCAGTTCTTC. It codes for CAAAGTNDNEQFF.

This chain uses TRBV6-1 with TRBJ2-7, with 9 bases that match TRBD1. V lost 7 bases to trimming and J lost 1 base; unmatched junction nucleotides: 5. The germline gives CDR1 MNHNS, CDR2 SASEGT. This CDR3 contains 14 residues. The CDR3 sequence: CASIRQGGSYEQYF. DNA of the CDR3: TGTGCCAGCATCAGACAGGGGGGGTCCTACGAGCAGTACTTC.

The chain joins TRBV4-2 to TRBJ2-1; the match to TRBD2 covers 13 bases. Germline trimming cut 3 bases from V and 0 bases from J; bases unmatched to any gene: 5. The germline V gene encodes CDR1 LGHNA and CDR2 YNFKEQ. This CDR3 region has 18 residues. Here the CDR3 reads CASSQTSGGTSSYNEQFF. The CDR3, as DNA: TGTGCCAGCAGCCAGACTAGCGGGGGGACTAGCTCCTACAATGAGCAGTTCTTC.

Regarding this clone: The sample carries other DNA sequences with the same CDR3. The chain joins TRBV6-1 to TRBJ2-1; TRBD2 matches at 9 bases. V dropped 5 bases and J dropped 0; count of bases not matched to a gene: 2. This CDR3 spans 15 amino acids. Per the germline V gene, CDR1 is MNHNS and CDR2 is SASEGT. CDR3 nucleotides: TGTGCCAGCAGTCTAGCGGGGAGCTCCTACAATGAGCAGTTCTTC. It encodes CASSLAGSSYNEQFF.

The chain employs TRBV19 and TRBJ1-2; 9 bases align to TRBD1. The CDR3 runs to 15 residues. Germline V CDR1 and CDR2: LNHDA, SQIVND (reference sequence). The V segment lost 5 bases and the J segment 2 bases; nucleotides outside the gene matches: 6. In DNA, the CDR3 is TGTGCCAGTAGTCAGTGGACAGGGGCAAACTATGGCTACACCTTC. This gives the protein CASSQWTGANYGYTF.

This clone appeared a single time. The V call is TRBV4-3, the J call TRBJ2-3; D unclear. Trimming pared 0 bases from V and 7 bases from J, leaving 8 bases between. Looked up from germline, CDR1 is LGHNA and CDR2 is YSLEER. The CDR3 has 13 residues. The CDR3, as DNA: TGCGCCAGCAGCCAAGATTTCACCAATACGCAGTATTTT. Translating it yields CASSQDFTNTQYF.

This chain uses TRBV30 with TRBJ1-1; 7 positions agree with TRBD1. V shed 0 bases, J shed 7 bases, and the junction held 5 bases outside the gene matches. Germline V gene data show CDR1 as GTSNPN and CDR2 as SVGIG (reference sequence). CDR3 length equals 13 residues. The CDR3 DNA reads as TGTGCCTGGAGTGTCCGACAGGGCGGTGAAGCTTTCTTT. This sequence encodes CAWSVRQGGEAFF.

The chain combines TRBV5-8 with TRBJ1-1, with a possible D match to TRBD1 (6 bases). V was trimmed by 2 bases and J by 8 bases, leaving 7 bases between them. The CDR3 contains 11 residues. Germline values: CDR1 SGHTS, CDR2 YDEGEE. Here the CDR3 DNA reads TGTGCCAGCAGCTTACAGGGCGAAGCTTTCTTT. This sequence encodes CASSLQGEAFF.

The V gene is TRBV11-3, the J gene TRBJ1-5; a possible D gene is TRBD1 (6 bases). This CDR3 is built from 19 residues. Germline-derived CDR1 and CDR2 are SGHNT and YENEEA. The ends were cut back, 5 bases at V and 0 bases at J, with 23 bases in the middle. In DNA form, the CDR3 reads TGTGCCAGCAGCCCGATCCAAGACAGGCGAGGGGCTAGCAATCAGCCCCAGCATTTT. This sequence encodes CASSPIQDRRGASNQPQHF.

This clone has more than one count but fewer than ten. Different DNA sequences within this sample yield the same CDR3. V gene TRBV4-3 combines with J gene TRBJ2-2; 16 bases are a match to TRBD2. V lost 4 bases, J lost 3 bases, and 5 bases stayed unmatched. Germline lookup yields CDR1 LGHNA and CDR2 YSLEER. The CDR3 runs 18 residues. CDR3 amino acids: CASSPGLAGGPDTGELFF. The CDR3 DNA sequence: TGCGCCAGCAGCCCGGGACTAGCGGGGGGGCCGGACACCGGGGAGCTGTTTTTT.

The rearrangement uses TRBV29-1 and TRBJ2-1, with no clear D. V gave up 3 bases and J gave up 5 bases, with 11 bases separating them. The germline gives CDR1 SQVTM, CDR2 ANQGSEA. The CDR3 consists of 13 residues. The CDR3 here is CSVDRWDNNEQFF. CDR3 sequence (DNA): TGCAGCGTTGATCGGTGGGATAACAATGAGCAGTTCTTC.

By sample share, this clone is medium-sized (0.01 to 0.1%). V gene TRBV18 combines with J gene TRBJ1-4; D perhaps matches TRBD1 (6 bases). From germline, CDR1 is KGHSH and CDR2 LQKENI. The CDR3 is 13 amino acids. V dropped 4 bases and J dropped 8 bases, with 11 bases sitting between them. The CDR3 DNA reads as TGTGCCAGCTCACGGGACAAGGGGGAAAAACTGTTTTTT. It translates to CASSRDKGEKLFF. The entire variable domain, with the rest obtained from reference TRBV18 and TRBJ1-4, is as follows: NAGVMQNPRHLVRRRGQEARLRCSPMKGHSHVYWYRQLPEEGLKFMVYLQKENIIDESGMPKERFSAEFPKEGPSILRIQQVVRGDSAAYFCASSRDKGEKLFFGSGTQLSVL.

The rearrangement joins TRBV2 to TRBJ2-1, with 15 nucleotides matching TRBD2. Germline V gene data show CDR1 as SNHLY and CDR2 as FYNNEI. The CDR3 is 18 residues long. Germline trimming cut 6 bases from V and 2 bases from J; bases unmatched to any gene: 8. CDR3 nucleotides: TGTGCCAGCAGCCACGGGACTAGCGGGGGGCCGACCTACAATGAGCAGTTCTTC. Translating it yields CASSHGTSGGPTYNEQFF.

This chain joins TRBV18 and TRBJ2-3; D possibly corresponds to TRBD1 (5 bases). The CDR3 spans 15 residues. Germline values: CDR1 KGHSH, CDR2 LQKENI. V was clipped by 0 bases and J by 2 bases, with 9 bases between them. The CDR3 loop is CASSPPTGTTDTQYF. The CDR3, as DNA: TGTGCCAGCTCACCACCAACAGGTACCACAGATACGCAGTATTTT.